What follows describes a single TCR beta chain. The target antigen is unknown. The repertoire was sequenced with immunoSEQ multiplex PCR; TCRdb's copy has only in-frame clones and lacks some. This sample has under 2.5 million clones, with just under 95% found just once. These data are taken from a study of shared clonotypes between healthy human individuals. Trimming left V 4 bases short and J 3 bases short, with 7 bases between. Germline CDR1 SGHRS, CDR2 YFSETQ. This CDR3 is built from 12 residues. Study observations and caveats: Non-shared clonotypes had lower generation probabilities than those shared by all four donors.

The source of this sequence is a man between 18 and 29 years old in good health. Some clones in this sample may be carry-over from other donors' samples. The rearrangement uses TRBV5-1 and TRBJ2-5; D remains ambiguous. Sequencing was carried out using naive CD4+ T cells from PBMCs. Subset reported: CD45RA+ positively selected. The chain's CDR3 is CASSPVEETQYF. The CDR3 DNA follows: TGCGCCAGCAGCCCGGTGGAAGAGACCCAGTACTTC. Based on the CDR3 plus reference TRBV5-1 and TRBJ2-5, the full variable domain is KAGVTQTPRYLIKTRGQQVTLSCSPISGHRSVSWYQQTPGQGLQFLFEYFSETQRNKGNFPGRFSGRQFSNSRSEMNVSTLELGDSALYLCASSPVEETQYFGPGTRLLVL.